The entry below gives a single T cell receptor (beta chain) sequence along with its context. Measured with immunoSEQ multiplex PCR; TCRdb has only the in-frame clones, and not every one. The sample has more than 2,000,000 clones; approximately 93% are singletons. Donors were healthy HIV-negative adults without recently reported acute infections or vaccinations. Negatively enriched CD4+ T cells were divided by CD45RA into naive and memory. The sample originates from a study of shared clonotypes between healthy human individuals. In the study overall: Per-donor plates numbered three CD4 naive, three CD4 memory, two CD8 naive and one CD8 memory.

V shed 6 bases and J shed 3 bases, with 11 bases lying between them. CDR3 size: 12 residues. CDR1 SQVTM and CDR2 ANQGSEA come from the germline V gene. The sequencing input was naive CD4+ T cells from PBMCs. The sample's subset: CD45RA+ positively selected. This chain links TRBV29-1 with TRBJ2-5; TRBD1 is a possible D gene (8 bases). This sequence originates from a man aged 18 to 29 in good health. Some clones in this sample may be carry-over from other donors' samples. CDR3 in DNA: TGCAGCGTCACAGGGGGGGAAGAGACCCAGTACTTC. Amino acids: CSVTGGEETQYF.